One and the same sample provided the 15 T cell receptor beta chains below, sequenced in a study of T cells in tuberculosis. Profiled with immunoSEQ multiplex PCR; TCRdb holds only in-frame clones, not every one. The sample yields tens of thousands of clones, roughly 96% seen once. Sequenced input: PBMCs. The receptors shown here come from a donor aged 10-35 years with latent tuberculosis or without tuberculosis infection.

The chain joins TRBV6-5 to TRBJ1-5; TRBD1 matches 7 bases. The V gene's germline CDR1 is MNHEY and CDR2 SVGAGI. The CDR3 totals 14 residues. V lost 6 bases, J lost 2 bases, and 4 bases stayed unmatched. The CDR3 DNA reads TGTGCCAGCAGCGCCGGACAGGGCAATCAGCCCCAGCATTTT. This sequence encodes CASSAGQGNQPQHF.

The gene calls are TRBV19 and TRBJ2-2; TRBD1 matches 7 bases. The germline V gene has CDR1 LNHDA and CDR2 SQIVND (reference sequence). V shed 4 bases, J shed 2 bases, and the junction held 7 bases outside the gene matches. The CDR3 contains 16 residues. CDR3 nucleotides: TGTGCCAGTAGTACGCGTAGACAGGGAAACACCGGGGAGCTGTTTTTT. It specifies CASSTRRQGNTGELFF.

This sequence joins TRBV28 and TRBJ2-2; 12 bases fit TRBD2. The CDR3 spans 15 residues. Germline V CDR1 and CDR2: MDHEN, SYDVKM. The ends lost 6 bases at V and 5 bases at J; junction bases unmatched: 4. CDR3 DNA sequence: TGTGCCAGCAGACCAACTAGCGGGAGGACCGGGGAGCTGTTTTTT. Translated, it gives CASRPTSGRTGELFF.

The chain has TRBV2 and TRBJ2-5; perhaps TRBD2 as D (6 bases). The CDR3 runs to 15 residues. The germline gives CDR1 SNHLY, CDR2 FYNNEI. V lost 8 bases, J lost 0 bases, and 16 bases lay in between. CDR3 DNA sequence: TGTGCCAGCCTCCCGGAGGGTACTAACCAAGAGACCCAGTACTTC. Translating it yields CASLPEGTNQETQYF.

The CDR3 DNA sequence: TGTGCCTGGAGTGTAGGGGATCAGCCCCAGCATTTT. This codes for CAWSVGDQPQHF. The chain couples TRBV30 to TRBJ1-5, with D perhaps matching TRBD1 (5 bases). This CDR3 is 12 amino acids long. V dropped 0 bases and J dropped 5 bases, with 5 bases sitting between them. Germline CDR1 reads GTSNPN; CDR2 reads SVGIG (reference sequence). Variable domain in full (rest from reference TRBV30 and TRBJ1-5): SQTIHQWPATLVQPVGSPLSLECTVEGTSNPNLYWYRQAAGRGLQLLFYSVGIGQISSEVPQNLSASRPQDRQFILSSKKLLLSDSGFYLCAWSVGDQPQHFGDGTRLSIL.

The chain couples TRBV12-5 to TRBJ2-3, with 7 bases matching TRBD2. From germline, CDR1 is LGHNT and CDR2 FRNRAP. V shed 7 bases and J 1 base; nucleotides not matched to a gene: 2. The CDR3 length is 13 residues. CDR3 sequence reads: CASARGGTDTQYF. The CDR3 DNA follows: TGTGCTAGTGCCCGGGGGGGCACAGATACGCAGTATTTT.

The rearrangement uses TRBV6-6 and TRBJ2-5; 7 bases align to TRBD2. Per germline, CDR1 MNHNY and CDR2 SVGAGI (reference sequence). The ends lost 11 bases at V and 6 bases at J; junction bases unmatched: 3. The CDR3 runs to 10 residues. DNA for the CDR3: TGTGCCGCGGGGGAAAAGACCCAGTACTTC. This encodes CAAGEKTQYF.

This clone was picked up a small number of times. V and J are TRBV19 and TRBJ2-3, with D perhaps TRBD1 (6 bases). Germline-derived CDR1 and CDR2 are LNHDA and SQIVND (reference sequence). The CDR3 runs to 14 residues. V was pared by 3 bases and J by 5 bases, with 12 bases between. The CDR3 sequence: CASSMMGAGDTQYF. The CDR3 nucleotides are TGTGCCAGTAGTATGATGGGGGCCGGAGATACGCAGTATTTT.

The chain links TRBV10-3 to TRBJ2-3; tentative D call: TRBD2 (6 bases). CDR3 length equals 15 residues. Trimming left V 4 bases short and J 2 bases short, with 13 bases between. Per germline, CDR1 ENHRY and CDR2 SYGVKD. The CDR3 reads CAISGLAGTTDTQYF. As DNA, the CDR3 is TGTGCCATCAGTGGCCTGGCGGGGACCACAGATACGCAGTATTTT.

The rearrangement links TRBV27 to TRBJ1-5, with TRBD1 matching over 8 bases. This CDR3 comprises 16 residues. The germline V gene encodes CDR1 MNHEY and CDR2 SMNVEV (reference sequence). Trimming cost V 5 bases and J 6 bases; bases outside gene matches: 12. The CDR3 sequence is CASSPTDRGGGQPQHF. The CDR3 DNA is TGTGCCAGCAGTCCTACTGACAGGGGAGGCGGTCAGCCCCAGCATTTT.

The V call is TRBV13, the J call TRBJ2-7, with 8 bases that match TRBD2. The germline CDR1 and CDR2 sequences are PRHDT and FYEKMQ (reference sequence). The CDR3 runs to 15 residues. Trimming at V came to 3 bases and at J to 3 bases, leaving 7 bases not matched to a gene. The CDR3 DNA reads TGTGCCAGCAGCTTTTTCGGGGGGGCGATCTACGAGCAGTACTTC. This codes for CASSFFGGAIYEQYF.

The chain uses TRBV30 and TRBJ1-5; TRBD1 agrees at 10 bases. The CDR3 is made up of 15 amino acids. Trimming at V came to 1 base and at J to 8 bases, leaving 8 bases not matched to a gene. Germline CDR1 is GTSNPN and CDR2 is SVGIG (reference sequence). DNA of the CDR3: TGTGCCTGGAGTGGGGGACAGGGGAGTAGGGAGCCCCAGCATTTT. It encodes CAWSGGQGSREPQHF.

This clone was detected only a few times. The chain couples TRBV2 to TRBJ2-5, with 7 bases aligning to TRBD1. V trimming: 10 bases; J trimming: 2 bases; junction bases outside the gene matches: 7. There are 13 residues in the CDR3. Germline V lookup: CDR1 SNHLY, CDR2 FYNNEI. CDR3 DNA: TGTGCCACCCAGGACAGGAGACAAGAGACCCAGTACTTC. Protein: CATQDRRQETQYF.

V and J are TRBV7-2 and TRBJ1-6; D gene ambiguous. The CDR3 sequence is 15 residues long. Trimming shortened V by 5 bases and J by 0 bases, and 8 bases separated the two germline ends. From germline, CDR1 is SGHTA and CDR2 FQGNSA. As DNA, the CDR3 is TGTGCCAGCAGCCATCCGAGCTCCTATAATTCACCCCTCCACTTT. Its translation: CASSHPSSYNSPLHF.

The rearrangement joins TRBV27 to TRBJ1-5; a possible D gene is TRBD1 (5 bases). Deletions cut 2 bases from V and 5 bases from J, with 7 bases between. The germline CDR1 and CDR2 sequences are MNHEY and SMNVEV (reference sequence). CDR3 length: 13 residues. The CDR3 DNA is TGTGCCAGCAGTTTACAGGGTGATCAGCCCCAGCATTTT. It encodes CASSLQGDQPQHF.